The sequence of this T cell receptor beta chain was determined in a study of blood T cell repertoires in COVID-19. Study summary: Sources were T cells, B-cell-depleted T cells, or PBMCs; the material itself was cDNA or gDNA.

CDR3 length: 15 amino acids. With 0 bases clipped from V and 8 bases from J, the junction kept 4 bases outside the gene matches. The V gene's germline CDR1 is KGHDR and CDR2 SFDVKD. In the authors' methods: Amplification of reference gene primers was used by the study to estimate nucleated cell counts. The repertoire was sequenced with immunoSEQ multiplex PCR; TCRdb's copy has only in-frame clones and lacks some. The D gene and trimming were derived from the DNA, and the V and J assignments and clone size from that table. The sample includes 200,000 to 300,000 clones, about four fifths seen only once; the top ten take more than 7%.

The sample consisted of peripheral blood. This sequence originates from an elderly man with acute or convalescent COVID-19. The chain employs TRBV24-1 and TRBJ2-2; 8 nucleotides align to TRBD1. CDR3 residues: CATSDLRTGRGELFF. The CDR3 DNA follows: TGTGCCACCAGTGATTTGCGGACAGGGAGGGGGGAGCTGTTTTTT.